The sequence of this T cell receptor (beta chain) was determined in a study of CD8 T cells in ankylosing spondylitis. A single record per CDR3 protein comes from TCRdb applying MiXCR to the 5' RACE reads. The data hold fewer than 750,000 distinct CDR3 sequences, with around 19% observed a single time. This clonotype was observed a handful of times. Its matching antigen is unknown. The junction departs from germline at one end; a sequencing error may be responsible. Study-wide findings and caveats: Characteristic, it appeared, of ankylosing spondylitis blood was a TCR beta motif of seven or eight highly homologous variants. Reactive arthritis synovial fluid and blood were previously reported to contain some motif variants.

Material: blood, either unsorted or a sorted T cell fraction (not recorded which). This sequence originates from a male donor with ankylosing spondylitis.

In DNA form, the CDR3 reads TGTGCCAGCTCACTTCCCGGGCTCAACCCCGTCTTC. It codes for CASSLPGLNPVF. The chain recombines TRBV18 with TRBJ2-4; D not resolved. The CDR3 is 12 amino acids. Germline V CDR1 and CDR2: KGHSH, LQKENI.